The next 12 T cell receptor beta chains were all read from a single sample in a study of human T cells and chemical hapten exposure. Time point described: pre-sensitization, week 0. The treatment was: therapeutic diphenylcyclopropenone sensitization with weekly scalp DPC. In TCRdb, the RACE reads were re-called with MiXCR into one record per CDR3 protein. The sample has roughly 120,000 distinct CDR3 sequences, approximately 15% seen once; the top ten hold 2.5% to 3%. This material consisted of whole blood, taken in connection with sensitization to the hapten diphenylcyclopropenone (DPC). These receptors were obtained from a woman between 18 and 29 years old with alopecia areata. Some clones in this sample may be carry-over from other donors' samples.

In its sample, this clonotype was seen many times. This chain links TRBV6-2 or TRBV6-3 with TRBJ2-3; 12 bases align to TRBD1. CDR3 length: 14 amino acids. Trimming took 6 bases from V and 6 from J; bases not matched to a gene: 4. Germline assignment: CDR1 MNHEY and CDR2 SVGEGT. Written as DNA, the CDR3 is TGTGCCAGCAGCCGGGACAGGGGGCGTGATACGCAGTATTTT. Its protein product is CASSRDRGRDTQYF.

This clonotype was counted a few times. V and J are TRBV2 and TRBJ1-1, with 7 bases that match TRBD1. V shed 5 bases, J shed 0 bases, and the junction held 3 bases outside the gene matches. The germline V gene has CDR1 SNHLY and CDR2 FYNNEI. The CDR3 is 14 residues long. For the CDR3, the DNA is TGTGCCAGCAGTCTGGACAGGATGAACACTGAAGCTTTCTTT. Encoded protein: CASSLDRMNTEAFF.

CDR3 loop: CASSQVSSSEAFF. DNA of the CDR3: TGTGCCAGCAGCCAAGTTAGTTCCTCTGAAGCTTTCTTT. The rearrangement joins TRBV3-1 to TRBJ1-1; D is unclear. Trimming took off 1 base at V and 6 bases at J, with 9 bases between the two ends. Germline-derived CDR1 and CDR2 are LGHDT and YNNKEL (reference sequence). The CDR3 spans 13 residues.

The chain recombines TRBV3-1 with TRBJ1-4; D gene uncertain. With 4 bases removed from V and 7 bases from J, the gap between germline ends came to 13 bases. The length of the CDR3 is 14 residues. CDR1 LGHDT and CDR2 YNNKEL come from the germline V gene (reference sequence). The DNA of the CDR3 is TGTGCCAGCAGCCGAAACGGTCCGACTGAAAAACTGTTTTTT. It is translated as CASSRNGPTEKLFF.

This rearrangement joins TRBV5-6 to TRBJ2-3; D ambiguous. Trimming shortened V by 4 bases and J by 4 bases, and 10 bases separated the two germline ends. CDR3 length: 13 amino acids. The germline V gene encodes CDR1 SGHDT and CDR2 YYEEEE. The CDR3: CASSPSSADTQYF. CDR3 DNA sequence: TGTGCCAGCAGCCCTAGTTCGGCAGATACGCAGTATTTT.

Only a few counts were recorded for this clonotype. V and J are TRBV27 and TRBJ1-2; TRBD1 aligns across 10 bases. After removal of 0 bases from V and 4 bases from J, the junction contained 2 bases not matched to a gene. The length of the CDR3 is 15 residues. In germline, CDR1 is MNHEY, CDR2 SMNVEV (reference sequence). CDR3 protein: CASSLSTGGTYGYTF. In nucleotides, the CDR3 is TGTGCCAGCAGTTTATCGACAGGGGGCACCTATGGCTACACCTTC.

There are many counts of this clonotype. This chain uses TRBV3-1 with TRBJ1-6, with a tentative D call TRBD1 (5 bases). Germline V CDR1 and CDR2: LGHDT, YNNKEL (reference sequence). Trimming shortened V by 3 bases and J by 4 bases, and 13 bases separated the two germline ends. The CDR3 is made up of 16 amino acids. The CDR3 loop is CASSHSPGPYNSPLHF. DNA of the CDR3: TGTGCCAGCAGCCATTCCCCGGGACCGTATAATTCACCCCTCCACTTT.

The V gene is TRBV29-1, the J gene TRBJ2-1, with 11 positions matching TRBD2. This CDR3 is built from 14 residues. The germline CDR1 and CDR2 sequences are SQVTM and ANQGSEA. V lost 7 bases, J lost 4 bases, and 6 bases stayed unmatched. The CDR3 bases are TGCAGCGCAGCCCTAGCGGGAGGTTACAATGAGCAGTTCTTC. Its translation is CSAALAGGYNEQFF.

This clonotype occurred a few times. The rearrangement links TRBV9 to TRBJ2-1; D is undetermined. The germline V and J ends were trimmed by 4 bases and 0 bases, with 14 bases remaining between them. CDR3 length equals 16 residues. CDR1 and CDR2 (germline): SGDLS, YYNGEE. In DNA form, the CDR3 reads TGTGCCAGCAGCCCCCAGCCTAGTCGCTCCTACAATGAGCAGTTCTTC. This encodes CASSPQPSRSYNEQFF.

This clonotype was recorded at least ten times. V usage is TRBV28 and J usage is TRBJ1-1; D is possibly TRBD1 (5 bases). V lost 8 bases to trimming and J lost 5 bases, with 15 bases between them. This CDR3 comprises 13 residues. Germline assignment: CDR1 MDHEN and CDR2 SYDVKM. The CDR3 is CASSHGTRTEAFF. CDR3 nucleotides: TGTGCCAGCTCTCACGGGACTCGTACTGAAGCTTTCTTT.

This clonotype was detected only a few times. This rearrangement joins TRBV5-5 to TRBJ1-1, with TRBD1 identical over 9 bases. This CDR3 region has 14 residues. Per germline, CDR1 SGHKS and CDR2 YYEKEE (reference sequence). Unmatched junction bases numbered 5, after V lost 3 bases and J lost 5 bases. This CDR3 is CASSSDRGRTEAFF. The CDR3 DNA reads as TGTGCCAGCAGCTCGGACAGGGGAAGGACTGAAGCTTTCTTT.

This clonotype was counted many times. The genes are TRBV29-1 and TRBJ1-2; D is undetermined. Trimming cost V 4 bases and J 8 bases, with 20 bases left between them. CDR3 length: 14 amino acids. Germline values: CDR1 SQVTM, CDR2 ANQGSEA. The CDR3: CSVAPRLEGLGYTF. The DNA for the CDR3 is TGCAGCGTTGCCCCGAGGTTGGAAGGGCTGGGCTACACCTTC.